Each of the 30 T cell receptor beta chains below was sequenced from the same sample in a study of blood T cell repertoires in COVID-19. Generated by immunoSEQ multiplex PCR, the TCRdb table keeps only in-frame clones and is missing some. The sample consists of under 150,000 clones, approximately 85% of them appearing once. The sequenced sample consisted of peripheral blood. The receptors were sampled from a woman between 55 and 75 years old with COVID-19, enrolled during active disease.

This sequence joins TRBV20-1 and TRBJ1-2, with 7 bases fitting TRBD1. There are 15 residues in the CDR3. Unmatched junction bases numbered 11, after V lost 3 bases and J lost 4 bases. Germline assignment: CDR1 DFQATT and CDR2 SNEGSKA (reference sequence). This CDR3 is CSASEERGGAYGYTF. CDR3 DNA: TGCAGTGCTAGTGAGGAAAGAGGGGGCGCCTATGGCTACACCTTC.

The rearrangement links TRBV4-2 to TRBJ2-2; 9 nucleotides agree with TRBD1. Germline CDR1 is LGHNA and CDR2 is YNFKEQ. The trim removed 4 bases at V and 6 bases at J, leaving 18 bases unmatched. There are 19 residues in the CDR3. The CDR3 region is CASSRLPGQGLLKSGELFF. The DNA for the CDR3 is TGTGCCAGCAGCCGACTTCCGGGACAGGGTCTATTGAAATCCGGGGAGCTGTTTTTT.

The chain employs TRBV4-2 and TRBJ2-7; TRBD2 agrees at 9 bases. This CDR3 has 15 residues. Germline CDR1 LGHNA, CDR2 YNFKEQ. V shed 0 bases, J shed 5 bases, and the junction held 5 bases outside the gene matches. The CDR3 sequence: CASSQDPSGAHEQYF. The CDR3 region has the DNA TGTGCCAGCAGCCAAGATCCTAGCGGGGCCCACGAGCAGTACTTC.

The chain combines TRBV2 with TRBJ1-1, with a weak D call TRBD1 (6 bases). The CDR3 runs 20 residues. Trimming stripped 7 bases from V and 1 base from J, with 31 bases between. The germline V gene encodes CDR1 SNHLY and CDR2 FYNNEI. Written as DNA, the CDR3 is TGTGCCAGCAAAGGGTATGGTCAAGGAGTGGGGGCACAGCAGAACACTGAAGCTTTCTTT. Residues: CASKGYGQGVGAQQNTEAFF.

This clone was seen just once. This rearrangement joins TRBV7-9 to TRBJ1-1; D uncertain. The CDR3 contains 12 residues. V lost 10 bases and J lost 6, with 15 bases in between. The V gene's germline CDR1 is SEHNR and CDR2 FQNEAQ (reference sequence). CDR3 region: CAILGKESEAFF. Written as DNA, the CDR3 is TGTGCCATCCTGGGCAAAGAGTCTGAAGCTTTCTTT. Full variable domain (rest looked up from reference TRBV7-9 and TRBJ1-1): DTGVSQNPRHKITKRGQNVTFRCDPISEHNRLYWYRQTLGQGPEFLTYFQNEAQLEKSRLLSDRFSAERPKGSFSTLEIQRTEQGDSAMYLCAILGKESEAFFGQGTRLTVV.

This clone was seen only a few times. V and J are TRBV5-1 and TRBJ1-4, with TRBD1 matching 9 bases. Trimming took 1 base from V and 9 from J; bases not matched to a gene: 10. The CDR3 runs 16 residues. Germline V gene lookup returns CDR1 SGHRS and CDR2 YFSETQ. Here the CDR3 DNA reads TGCGCCAGCAGCTTGTCACAGGGGGCCGTAGTGAAAAAACTGTTTTTT. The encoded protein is CASSLSQGAVVKKLFF. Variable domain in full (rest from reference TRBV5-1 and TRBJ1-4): KAGVTQTPRYLIKTRGQQVTLSCSPISGHRSVSWYQQTPGQGLQFLFEYFSETQRNKGNFPGRFSGRQFSNSRSEMNVSTLELGDSALYLCASSLSQGAVVKKLFFGSGTQLSVL.

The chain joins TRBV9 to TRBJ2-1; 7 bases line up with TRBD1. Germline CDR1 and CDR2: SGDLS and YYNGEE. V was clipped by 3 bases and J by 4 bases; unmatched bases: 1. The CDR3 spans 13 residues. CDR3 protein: CASSATGYNEQFF. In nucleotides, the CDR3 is TGTGCCAGCAGCGCGACAGGGTACAATGAGCAGTTCTTC.

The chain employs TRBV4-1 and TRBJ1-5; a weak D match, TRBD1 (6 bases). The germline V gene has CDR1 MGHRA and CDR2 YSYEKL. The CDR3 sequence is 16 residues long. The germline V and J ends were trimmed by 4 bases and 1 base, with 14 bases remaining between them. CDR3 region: CASSPRDIKSNQPQHF. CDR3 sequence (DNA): TGCGCCAGCAGCCCCCGGGACATAAAAAGCAATCAGCCCCAGCATTTT.

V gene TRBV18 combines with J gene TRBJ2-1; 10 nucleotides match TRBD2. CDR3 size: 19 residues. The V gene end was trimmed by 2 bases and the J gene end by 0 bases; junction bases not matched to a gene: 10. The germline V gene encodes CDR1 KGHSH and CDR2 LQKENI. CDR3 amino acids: CASSPTASGGSSSYNEQFF. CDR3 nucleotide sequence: TGTGCCAGCTCACCAACGGCTAGCGGGGGCTCGAGCTCCTACAATGAGCAGTTCTTC.

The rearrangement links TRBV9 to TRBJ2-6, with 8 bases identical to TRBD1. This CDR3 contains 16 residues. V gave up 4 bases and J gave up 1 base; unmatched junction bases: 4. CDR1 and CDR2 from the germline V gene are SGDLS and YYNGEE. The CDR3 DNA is TGTGCCAGCAGCCAAAACAGGGGGTCTGGGGCCAACGTCCTGACTTTC. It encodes CASSQNRGSGANVLTF.

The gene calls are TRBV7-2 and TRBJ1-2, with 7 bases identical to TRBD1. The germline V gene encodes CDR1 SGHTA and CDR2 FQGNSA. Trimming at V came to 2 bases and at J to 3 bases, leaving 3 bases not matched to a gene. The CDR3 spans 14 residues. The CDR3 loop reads CASSLQGEDYGYTF. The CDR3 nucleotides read TGTGCCAGCAGCTTACAGGGGGAGGACTATGGCTACACCTTC.

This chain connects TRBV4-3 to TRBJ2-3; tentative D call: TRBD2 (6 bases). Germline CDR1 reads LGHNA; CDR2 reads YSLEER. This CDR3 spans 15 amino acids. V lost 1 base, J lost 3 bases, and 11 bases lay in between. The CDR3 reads CASSQAPSVTDTQYF. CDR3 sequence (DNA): TGCGCCAGCAGCCAAGCGCCTAGCGTAACAGATACGCAGTATTTT.

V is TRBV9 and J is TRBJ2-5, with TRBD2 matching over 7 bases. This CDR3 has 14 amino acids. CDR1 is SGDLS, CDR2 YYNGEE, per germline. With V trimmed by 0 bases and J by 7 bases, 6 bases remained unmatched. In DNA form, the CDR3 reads TGTGCCAGCAGCGTAGGGGACTATTCTCGGACCCAGTACTTC. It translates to CASSVGDYSRTQYF. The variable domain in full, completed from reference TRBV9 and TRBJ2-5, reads DSGVTQTPKHLITATGQRVTLRCSPRSGDLSVYWYQQSLDQGLQFLIQYYNGEERAKGNILERFSAQQFPDLHSELNLSSLELGDSALYFCASSVGDYSRTQYFGPGTRLLVL.

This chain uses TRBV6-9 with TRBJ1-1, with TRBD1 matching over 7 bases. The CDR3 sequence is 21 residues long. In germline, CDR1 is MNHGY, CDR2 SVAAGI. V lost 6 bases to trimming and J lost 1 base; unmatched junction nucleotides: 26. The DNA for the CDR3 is TGTGCCAGCAGCCCTTCCCTCTCTCGCCGGGACAGTCCCATGAGGAACACTGAAGCTTTCTTT. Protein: CASSPSLSRRDSPMRNTEAFF.

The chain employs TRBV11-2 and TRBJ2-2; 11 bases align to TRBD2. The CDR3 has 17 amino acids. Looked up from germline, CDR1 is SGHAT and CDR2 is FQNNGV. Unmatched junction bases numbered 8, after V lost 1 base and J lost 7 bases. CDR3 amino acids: CASSLAPLAGDHGELFF. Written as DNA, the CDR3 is TGTGCCAGCAGCTTAGCTCCACTAGCGGGGGATCACGGGGAGCTGTTTTTT.

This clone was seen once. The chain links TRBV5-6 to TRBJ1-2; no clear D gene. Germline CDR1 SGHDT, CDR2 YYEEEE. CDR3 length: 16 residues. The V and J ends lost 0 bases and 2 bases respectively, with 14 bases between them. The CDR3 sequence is CASSLVNTDTNYGYTF. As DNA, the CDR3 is TGTGCCAGCAGCTTGGTTAATACAGACACAAACTATGGCTACACCTTC.

As DNA, the CDR3 is TGCAGCGTCCTGGTCCGGGGACAGGGGAGGGGAAACACTGAAGCTTTCTTT. Protein: CSVLVRGQGRGNTEAFF. The rearrangement joins TRBV29-1 to TRBJ1-1, with 10 bases lining up with TRBD1. CDR3 size: 17 residues. Germline lookup yields CDR1 SQVTM and CDR2 ANQGSEA. The junction had 15 bases not matched to a gene; V was cut back by 6 bases and J by 2 bases. The whole variable domain, remainder taken from reference TRBV29-1 and TRBJ1-1, is SAVISQKPSRDICQRGTSLTIQCQVDSQVTMMFWYRQQPGQSLTLIATANQGSEATYESGFVIDKFPISRPNLTFSTLTVSNMSPEDSSIYLCSVLVRGQGRGNTEAFFGQGTRLTVV.

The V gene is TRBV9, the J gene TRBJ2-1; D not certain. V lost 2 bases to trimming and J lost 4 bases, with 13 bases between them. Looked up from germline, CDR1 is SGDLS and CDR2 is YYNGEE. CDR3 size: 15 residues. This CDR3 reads CASSVDSRGYNEQFF. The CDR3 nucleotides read TGTGCCAGCAGCGTCGACTCCCGAGGATACAATGAGCAGTTCTTC. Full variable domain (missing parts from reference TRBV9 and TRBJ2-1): DSGVTQTPKHLITATGQRVTLRCSPRSGDLSVYWYQQSLDQGLQFLIQYYNGEERAKGNILERFSAQQFPDLHSELNLSSLELGDSALYFCASSVDSRGYNEQFFGPGTRLTVL.

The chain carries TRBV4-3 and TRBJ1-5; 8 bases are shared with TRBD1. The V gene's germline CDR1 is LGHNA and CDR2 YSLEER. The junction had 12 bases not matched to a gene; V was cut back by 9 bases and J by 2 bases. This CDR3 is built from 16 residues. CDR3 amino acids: CARGQEPFSGNQPQHF. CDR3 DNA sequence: TGCGCCAGGGGACAGGAGCCCTTCTCTGGCAATCAGCCCCAGCATTTT.

CDR3 DNA sequence: TGTGCCAGCAGCTTAGGGGCAGGGGGAGAGGGCTATGGCTACACCTTC. This codes for CASSLGAGGEGYGYTF. The rearrangement uses TRBV7-2 and TRBJ1-2; 7 bases line up with TRBD1. This CDR3 is built from 16 residues. Germline V gives CDR1 SGHTA, CDR2 FQGNSA. Germline trimming cut 1 base from V and 4 bases from J; bases unmatched to any gene: 9.

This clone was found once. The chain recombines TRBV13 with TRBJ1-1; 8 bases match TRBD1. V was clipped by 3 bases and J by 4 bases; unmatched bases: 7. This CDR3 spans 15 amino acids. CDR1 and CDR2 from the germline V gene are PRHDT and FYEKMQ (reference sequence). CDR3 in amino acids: CASSLRGGQGTEAFF. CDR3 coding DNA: TGTGCCAGCAGCTTGAGGGGCGGACAGGGCACTGAAGCTTTCTTT.

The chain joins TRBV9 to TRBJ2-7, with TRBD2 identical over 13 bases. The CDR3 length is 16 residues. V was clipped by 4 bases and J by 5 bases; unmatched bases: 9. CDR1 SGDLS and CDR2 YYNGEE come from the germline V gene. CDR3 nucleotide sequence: TGTGCCAGCAGCCCAAGACTAGCGGGGGGCCTAAACGAGCAGTACTTC. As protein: CASSPRLAGGLNEQYF.

CDR3 amino acids: CASSQGGRTNYGYTF. CDR3 in DNA: TGTGCCAGCAGCCAAGGGGGCAGGACTAACTATGGCTACACCTTC. The chain has TRBV9 and TRBJ1-2, with 7 positions matching TRBD1. The CDR3 is 15 amino acids. Germline assignment: CDR1 SGDLS and CDR2 YYNGEE. V lost 4 bases, J lost 0 bases, and 6 bases stayed unmatched.

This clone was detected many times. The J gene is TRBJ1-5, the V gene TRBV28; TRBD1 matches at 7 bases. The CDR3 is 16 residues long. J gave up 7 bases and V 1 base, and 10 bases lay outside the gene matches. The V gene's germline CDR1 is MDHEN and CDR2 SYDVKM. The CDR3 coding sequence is TGTGCCAGCAGTTTATTACCGAGACAGGGCTGGCAGCCCCAGCATTTT. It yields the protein CASSLLPRQGWQPQHF.

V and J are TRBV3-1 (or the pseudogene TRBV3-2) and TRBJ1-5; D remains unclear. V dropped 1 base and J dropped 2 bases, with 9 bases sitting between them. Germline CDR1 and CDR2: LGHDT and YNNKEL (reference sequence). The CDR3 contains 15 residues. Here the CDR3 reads CASSQGVYGNQPQHF. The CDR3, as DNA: TGTGCCAGCAGCCAAGGAGTTTACGGCAATCAGCCCCAGCATTTT.

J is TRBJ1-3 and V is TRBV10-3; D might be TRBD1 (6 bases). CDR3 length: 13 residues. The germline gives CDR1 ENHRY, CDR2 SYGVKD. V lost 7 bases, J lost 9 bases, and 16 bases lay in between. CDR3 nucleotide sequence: TGTGCCATCACGGACAGAGATCTCGGCACCATATATTTT. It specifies CAITDRDLGTIYF.

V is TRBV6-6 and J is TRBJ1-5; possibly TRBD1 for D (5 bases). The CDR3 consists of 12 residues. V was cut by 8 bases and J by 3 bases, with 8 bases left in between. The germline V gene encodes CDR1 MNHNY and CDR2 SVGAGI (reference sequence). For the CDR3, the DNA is TGTGCCAGCGCGACAGACAATCAGCCCCAGCATTTT. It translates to CASATDNQPQHF.

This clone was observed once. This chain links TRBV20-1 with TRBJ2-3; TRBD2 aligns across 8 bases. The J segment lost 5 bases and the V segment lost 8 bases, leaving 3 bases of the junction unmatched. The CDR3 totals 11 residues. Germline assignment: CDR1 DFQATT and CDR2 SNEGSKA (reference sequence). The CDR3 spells CSRTSLDTQYF. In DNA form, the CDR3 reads TGCAGTCGGACTAGCTTAGATACGCAGTATTTT.

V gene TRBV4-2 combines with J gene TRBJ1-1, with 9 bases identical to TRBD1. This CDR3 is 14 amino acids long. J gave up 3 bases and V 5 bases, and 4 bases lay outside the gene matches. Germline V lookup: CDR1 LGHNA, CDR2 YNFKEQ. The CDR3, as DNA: TGTGCCAGCAGCTCCCGGGACAGGGACACTGAAGCTTTCTTT. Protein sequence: CASSSRDRDTEAFF.

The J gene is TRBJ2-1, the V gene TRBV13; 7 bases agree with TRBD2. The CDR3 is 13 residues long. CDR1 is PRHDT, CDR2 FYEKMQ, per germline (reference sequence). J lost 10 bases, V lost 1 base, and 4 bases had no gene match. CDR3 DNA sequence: TGTGCCAGCAGCTTAGACCGGGGGGACGAGCAGTTCTTC. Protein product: CASSLDRGDEQFF.